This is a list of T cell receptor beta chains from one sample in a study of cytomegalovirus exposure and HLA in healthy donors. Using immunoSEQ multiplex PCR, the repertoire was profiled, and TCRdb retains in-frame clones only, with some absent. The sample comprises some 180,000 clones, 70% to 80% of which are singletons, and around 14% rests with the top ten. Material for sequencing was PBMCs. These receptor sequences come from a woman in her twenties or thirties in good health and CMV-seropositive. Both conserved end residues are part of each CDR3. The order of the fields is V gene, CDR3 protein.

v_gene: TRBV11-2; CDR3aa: CASSLFLGRGTRGQFF
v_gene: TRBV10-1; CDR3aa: CASSESQAGTGEYRGYTF
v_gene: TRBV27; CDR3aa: CASSNQGAGDEKLFF
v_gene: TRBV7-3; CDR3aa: CASSELAGGHNEQFF
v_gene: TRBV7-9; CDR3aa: CASSSTGESSYEQYF
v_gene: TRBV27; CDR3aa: CASSLHRGTISGELFF
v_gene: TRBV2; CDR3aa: CASSEGRQGNYGYTF
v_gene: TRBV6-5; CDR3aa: CASSYGQGAPYEQYF
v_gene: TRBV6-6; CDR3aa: CASSFEGVGEQYF
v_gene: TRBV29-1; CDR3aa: CSVIPGQGYNGQFF
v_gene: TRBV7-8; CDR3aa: CASSPDRANTGELFF
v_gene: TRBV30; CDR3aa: CAWNRGFGTGELFF
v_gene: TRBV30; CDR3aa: CAWGDRYYEQYF
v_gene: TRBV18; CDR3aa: CASSPARDYSYEQYF
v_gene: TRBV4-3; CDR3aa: CASSQDYRGSDTQYF
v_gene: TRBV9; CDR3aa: CASSEGGSNTGELFF